Below are 32 T cell receptor beta chains sequenced from a single sample in a study of radiation and T cells in renal cell carcinoma (dated by TCRdb to the early 2020s). Library generation was performed with the immunoSEQ multiplex PCR assay. The table was pulled from immuneACCESS by TCRdb, which kept in-frame rearrangements only. Such tables lose some clones; where checked, under half of the loss comes from unresolved V genes, and the rest has no known cause. Present in this sample are roughly 130,000 clones, approximately 80% of which were seen just once. Clones ranked in the top ten supply less than 2.5% of the sample. The label giving this sample's time point can be read as: blood 2 weeks post-SBRT. The sample's treatment or condition label, in plain terms: 15 Gy SBRT to primary tumor, nephrectomy 4 weeks later. The sample here was blood, taken from a patient whose treatment included radiotherapy and nephrectomy. Source of these receptors: a woman aged 55-70 years with renal cell carcinoma.

This clone was seen only a few times. This chain uses TRBV5-1 with TRBJ1-1; 12 bases are a match to TRBD1. This CDR3 contains 16 residues. V lost 0 bases to trimming and J lost 3 bases; unmatched junction nucleotides: 3. The germline V gene has CDR1 SGHRS and CDR2 YFSETQ. CDR3 residues: CASSLAGTGGDTEAFF. CDR3 DNA: TGCGCCAGCAGCTTGGCGGGGACAGGGGGCGACACTGAAGCTTTCTTT.

The rearrangement uses TRBV7-6 and TRBJ2-7; a possible D gene is TRBD2 (5 bases). The CDR3 contains 15 residues. Trimming cost V 1 base and J 3 bases, with 13 bases left between them. CDR1 is SGHVS, CDR2 FNYEAQ, per germline. The CDR3 protein is CASSLGHPGVYEQYF. DNA for the CDR3: TGTGCCAGCAGCTTAGGACACCCCGGGGTCTACGAGCAGTACTTC.

The rearrangement links TRBV19 to TRBJ2-1; 9 bases are shared with TRBD2. Germline V CDR1 and CDR2: LNHDA, SQIVND (reference sequence). V lost 3 bases to trimming and J lost 8 bases; unmatched junction nucleotides: 8. The CDR3 sequence is 15 residues long. CDR3 DNA sequence: TGTGCCAGTAGTATCGGTGGGCTAGCGGGACATGAGCAGTTCTTC. Encoded protein: CASSIGGLAGHEQFF.

V gene TRBV5-1 combines with J gene TRBJ1-4; 8 bases match TRBD1. CDR3 length: 14 residues. Losses at the gene ends were 1 base for V and 5 bases for J; bases not matched to a gene: 1. The germline CDR1 and CDR2 sequences are SGHRS and YFSETQ. Here the CDR3 reads CASSLRDRNEKLFF. The DNA of the CDR3 is TGCGCCAGCAGCTTGCGGGACAGGAATGAAAAACTGTTTTTT.

This rearrangement joins TRBV28 to TRBJ1-4, with a weak D call TRBD1 (5 bases). The CDR3 totals 15 residues. Germline loops: CDR1 MDHEN, CDR2 SYDVKM. Trimming removed 4 bases from V and 12 bases from J, with 21 bases in between. CDR3 protein: CASSSPGTDKVELFF. CDR3 in DNA: TGTGCCAGCAGTTCTCCCGGGACGGACAAGGTTGAACTGTTTTTT.

CDR3 region: CASSKDREETQYF. In DNA, the CDR3 is TGTGCCAGTAGTAAGGACAGGGAGGAGACCCAGTACTTC. The rearrangement links TRBV19 to TRBJ2-5, with TRBD1 identical over 8 bases. The CDR3 loop spans 13 amino acids. V was clipped by 4 bases and J by 5 bases; unmatched bases: 3. Germline assignment: CDR1 LNHDA and CDR2 SQIVND (reference sequence).

The V gene is TRBV5-4, the J gene TRBJ2-2; 9 nucleotides agree with TRBD1. Germline V gene data show CDR1 as SGHNT and CDR2 as YYREEE (reference sequence). The CDR3 is 17 residues long. V was pared by 4 bases and J by 4 bases, with 11 bases of the junction left unmatched. CDR3 sequence (DNA): TGTGCCAGCAGCCTCACAGGGGGCGGCGGGGGCACCGGGGAGCTGTTTTTT. It codes for CASSLTGGGGGTGELFF. Full variable domain (missing parts from reference TRBV5-4 and TRBJ2-2): ETGVTQSPTHLIKTRGQQVTLRCSSQSGHNTVSWYQQALGQGPQFIFQYYREEENGRGNFPPRFSGLQFPNYSSELNVNALELDDSALYLCASSLTGGGGGTGELFFGEGSRLTVL.

This clone has a handful of counts. V usage is TRBV7-9 and J usage is TRBJ2-7; tentatively, D is TRBD1 (6 bases). Trimming left V 5 bases short and J 6 bases short, with 17 bases between. CDR1 and CDR2 (germline): SEHNR, FQNEAQ (reference sequence). This CDR3 spans 14 amino acids. The CDR3 nucleotides read TGTGCCAGCAGCGCCCGAGGTCTAGGGGGCGAGCAGTACTTC. Its protein product is CASSARGLGGEQYF.

V and J are TRBV28 and TRBJ2-5, with 7 bases matching TRBD2. This CDR3 is 14 amino acids long. The ends lost 5 bases at V and 2 bases at J; junction bases unmatched: 5. Germline lookup yields CDR1 MDHEN and CDR2 SYDVKM. CDR3 sequence reads: CASSPLGGQETQYF. The DNA for the CDR3 is TGTGCCAGCAGTCCCCTCGGGGGGCAAGAGACCCAGTACTTC.

This clone turned up a few times. V is TRBV11-2 and J is TRBJ1-1, with D possibly TRBD1 on 5 matching bases. The CDR3 contains 14 residues. CDR1 and CDR2 (germline): SGHAT, FQNNGV. V was clipped by 1 base and J by 3 bases, with 9 bases between them. This CDR3 reads CASSLVGGDTEAFF. The CDR3 DNA sequence: TGTGCCAGCAGCTTAGTGGGGGGTGACACTGAAGCTTTCTTT.

With respect to this clone: The junction shows a germline mismatch at one end, possibly a read error. The chain has TRBV7-7 and TRBJ2-2; D remains ambiguous. This CDR3 spans 14 amino acids. CDR1 and CDR2 (germline): SSHAT, FNYEAQ (reference sequence). This chain's CDR3 is CASSPRSLTDELFF. Written as DNA, the CDR3 is TGTGCTAGCAGCCCGAGGTCCTTGACTGACGAGCTGTTTTTT.

V usage is TRBV6-5 and J usage is TRBJ2-7; 8 bases fit TRBD1. The germline V gene encodes CDR1 MNHEY and CDR2 SVGAGI. This CDR3 spans 15 amino acids. The V gene end was trimmed by 7 bases and the J gene end by 3 bases; junction bases not matched to a gene: 11. The CDR3 region is CASTFKPGGIYEQYF. DNA for the CDR3: TGTGCCAGCACCTTTAAACCAGGGGGCATCTACGAGCAGTACTTC.

This clone was found a few times. V gene TRBV5-4 combines with J gene TRBJ2-3; TRBD2 matches at 9 bases. The germline CDR1 and CDR2 sequences are SGHNT and YYREEE (reference sequence). The CDR3 extends over 17 amino acids. Germline trimming cut 6 bases from V and 0 bases from J; bases unmatched to any gene: 11. DNA for the CDR3: TGTGCCAGCACCAAAATGCTAGCGGGATCTAGCACAGATACGCAGTATTTT. The encoded protein is CASTKMLAGSSTDTQYF.

V is TRBV5-5 and J is TRBJ2-5; the D gene is possibly TRBD2 (6 bases). The CDR3 spans 16 residues. V lost 4 bases and J 4 bases, leaving 20 bases between the germline ends. Looked up from germline, CDR1 is SGHKS and CDR2 is YYEKEE (reference sequence). The CDR3, as DNA: TGTGCCAGCAGCGGGGGGACCTTCATCCGGGGAGAGACCCAGTACTTC. Translated: CASSGGTFIRGETQYF.

V is TRBV27 and J is TRBJ2-2; the D is unclear. The CDR3 has 14 amino acids. Looked up from germline, CDR1 is MNHEY and CDR2 is SMNVEV (reference sequence). V was clipped by 6 bases and J by 6 bases, with 14 bases between them. The CDR3 DNA reads TGTGCCAGCAGAAAGGGTCGTTACCCCGGGGAGCTGTTTTTT. Translating it yields CASRKGRYPGELFF.

The J gene is TRBJ2-7, the V gene TRBV5-1; possible D gene TRBD2, 5 bases. The CDR3 totals 18 residues. V was trimmed by 0 bases and J by 6 bases, leaving 25 bases between them. CDR1 and CDR2 (germline): SGHRS, YFSETQ. The CDR3 region has the DNA TGCGCCAGCAGCTTGGCGGGCGCCTCGGGGTCAGGACCCCCCGAGCAGTACTTC. Its translation is CASSLAGASGSGPPEQYF.

V gene TRBV28 combines with J gene TRBJ2-2; no clear D gene. Germline CDR1 is MDHEN and CDR2 is SYDVKM. The CDR3 length is 15 residues. Trimming pared 3 bases from V and 0 bases from J, leaving 8 bases between. As DNA, the CDR3 is TGTGCCAGCAGTTTGTGGGCCGCGAACACCGGGGAGCTGTTTTTT. Its translation is CASSLWAANTGELFF.

The chain uses TRBV9 and TRBJ2-1; D is perhaps TRBD2 (6 bases). The germline V and J ends were trimmed by 3 bases and 7 bases, with 17 bases remaining between them. Germline assignment: CDR1 SGDLS and CDR2 YYNGEE. The CDR3 is 15 amino acids. CDR3 loop: CASSGLGFGGNEQFF. For the CDR3, the DNA is TGTGCCAGCAGCGGTCTCGGGTTTGGGGGGAATGAGCAGTTCTTC.

This sequence joins TRBV18 and TRBJ1-4; a weak D match, TRBD1 (5 bases). Trimming stripped 8 bases from V and 0 bases from J, with 13 bases between. CDR1 KGHSH and CDR2 LQKENI come from the germline V gene. The CDR3 length is 15 residues. The CDR3 here is CASGPGPATNEKLFF. For the CDR3, the DNA is TGTGCCAGCGGGCCGGGACCCGCAACTAATGAAAAACTGTTTTTT.

The chain couples TRBV5-4 to TRBJ2-3; D is possibly TRBD1 (5 bases). In germline, CDR1 is SGHNT, CDR2 YYREEE (reference sequence). The CDR3 is made up of 17 amino acids. V shed 3 bases and J shed 1 base, with 18 bases lying between them. CDR3 residues: CASSSRKTVKGTDTQYF. The CDR3 DNA sequence: TGTGCCAGCAGCTCCAGGAAGACAGTCAAAGGCACAGATACGCAGTATTTT.

Worth noting for this clone: One end of the junction fails to match germline, which may point to a read error. This rearrangement joins TRBV6-6 to TRBJ2-7; unclear D gene. The CDR3 has 11 amino acids. Germline CDR1 reads MNHNY; CDR2 reads SVGAGI (reference sequence). This CDR3 is CAGSITNEQYF. CDR3 bases: TGTGCCGGCAGTATCACCAACGAGCAGTACTTC.

V is TRBV5-1 and J is TRBJ1-2; tentative D call: TRBD1 (6 bases). CDR1 is SGHRS and CDR2 is YFSETQ in the germline V gene. The V gene lost 2 bases and the J gene lost 10 bases, with 15 bases spanning the gap. The CDR3 is made up of 13 amino acids. CDR3 in amino acids: CASSFIRGDDYTF. In nucleotides, the CDR3 is TGCGCCAGCAGCTTTATCAGGGGCGATGACTACACCTTC.

This chain connects TRBV5-1 to TRBJ1-5, with a tentative D call TRBD1 (5 bases). The V gene's germline CDR1 is SGHRS and CDR2 YFSETQ. The CDR3 extends over 14 amino acids. V lost 3 bases and J 6 bases, leaving 13 bases between the germline ends. The CDR3 DNA reads TGCGCCAGCAGCTCCGGGGGTATTGGTCAGCCCCAGCATTTT. This sequence encodes CASSSGGIGQPQHF.

The chain's CDR3 is CASSPNPGQGSEKLFF. The CDR3 bases are TGTGCCAGCAGCCCCAACCCGGGACAGGGGTCCGAAAAACTGTTTTTT. This chain joins TRBV9 and TRBJ1-4; TRBD1 agrees at 10 bases. Germline V lookup: CDR1 SGDLS, CDR2 YYNGEE. V was pared by 4 bases and J by 8 bases, with 11 bases of the junction left unmatched. This CDR3 region has 16 residues.

J is TRBJ2-7 and V is TRBV11-2; 10 positions match TRBD2. Germline assignment: CDR1 SGHAT and CDR2 FQNNGV. The CDR3 sequence is 14 residues long. V was pared by 6 bases and J by 2 bases, with 4 bases of the junction left unmatched. In nucleotides, the CDR3 is TGTGCCAGCAGGCGGACTAGCGGACCCTACGAGCAGTACTTC. Its translation: CASRRTSGPYEQYF.

The chain uses TRBV27 and TRBJ1-1; the D gene is possibly TRBD1 (5 bases). V lost 3 bases to trimming and J lost 1 base, with 12 bases between them. The CDR3 runs 15 residues. Germline V gives CDR1 MNHEY, CDR2 SMNVEV (reference sequence). CDR3 sequence reads: CASSFGAGGNTEAFF. CDR3 coding DNA: TGTGCCAGCAGTTTTGGGGCGGGGGGGAACACTGAAGCTTTCTTT.

This rearrangement joins TRBV19 to TRBJ2-7, with 8 bases that match TRBD1. The CDR3 contains 13 residues. Trimming cost V 5 bases and J 4 bases; bases outside gene matches: 4. CDR1 is LNHDA, CDR2 SQIVND, per germline (reference sequence). CDR3 sequence: CASSFGQGYEQYF. The DNA for the CDR3 is TGTGCCAGTAGTTTCGGACAGGGTTACGAGCAGTACTTC.

For the CDR3, the DNA is TGTGCCAGCAGCCTACGGAGCCGGGGTTATAATTCACCCCTCCACTTT. Its protein is CASSLRSRGYNSPLHF. The chain combines TRBV13 with TRBJ1-6; no definite D call. Trimming stripped 5 bases from V and 4 bases from J, with 15 bases between. Germline V gene sequence: CDR1 PRHDT, CDR2 FYEKMQ (reference sequence). The CDR3 runs 16 residues.

This rearrangement joins TRBV5-1 to TRBJ1-2; D gene unclear. V lost 4 bases and J lost 4, with 11 bases in between. Germline loops: CDR1 SGHRS, CDR2 YFSETQ. This CDR3 is built from 13 residues. The CDR3 nucleotides read TGCGCCAGCAGCCCTGGGAACAGCTATGGCTACACCTTC. Translation: CASSPGNSYGYTF.

This chain links TRBV2 with TRBJ2-3; unclear D gene. CDR1 and CDR2 from the germline V gene are SNHLY and FYNNEI. The CDR3 loop spans 15 amino acids. Trimming stripped 10 bases from V and 7 bases from J, with 24 bases between. CDR3 in amino acids: CATLPGLHPYNTQYF. As DNA, the CDR3 is TGTGCCACCCTTCCCGGGTTACACCCCTATAATACGCAGTATTTT. The variable domain in full, with the rest retrieved from reference TRBV2 and TRBJ2-3, is EPEVTQTPSHQVTQMGQEVILRCVPISNHLYFYWYRQILGQKVEFLVSFYNNEISEKSEIFDDQFSVERPDGSNFTLKIRSTKLEDSAMYFCATLPGLHPYNTQYFGPGTRLTVL.

Only one count was recorded for this clone. The CDR3 DNA follows: TGCGCCAGCAGCCAGGACAGGGGGAGCAATCAGCCCCAGCATTTT. It yields the protein CASSQDRGSNQPQHF. V and J are TRBV4-3 and TRBJ1-5, with 10 bases identical to TRBD1. The CDR3 runs to 15 residues. V gave up 3 bases and J gave up 1 base; unmatched junction bases: 0. Looked up from germline, CDR1 is LGHNA and CDR2 is YSLEER.

CDR3 nucleotides: TGTGCCAGCAGATTTTTGGGGGACGAGCAGTACTTC. It specifies CASRFLGDEQYF. This chain connects TRBV11-2 to TRBJ2-7; D may correspond to TRBD1 or TRBD2 (5 bases each). The CDR3 length is 12 residues. Deletions cut 6 bases from V and 5 bases from J, with 11 bases between. CDR1 is SGHAT, CDR2 FQNNGV, per germline.